The TCR beta chain under discussion was sequenced for a study of tumor-infiltrating lymphocytes in primary liver carcinoma (dated by TCRdb to 2016 to 2017). Regarding the study in general: Of the five patients, three men and two women aged 30 to 69 years, four had hepatocellular carcinoma and one had combined HCC and intrahepatic cholangiocarcinoma. Tumors of the five patients were stage T1-T3 N0M0 with maximum diameters of about 4.2 to 10 cm. Reproducibility between technical replicate repertoires was high, with correlation coefficients above 0.98 and mean shared-clone rates approximately 0.9. Each sample produced roughly 3.65 to 7.5 million productive TCRbeta reads, and read depth showed no significant difference between tissue types. Agilent mRNA microarray profiling was performed on the 25 tumor region samples to relate TCRbeta repertoire diversity to the local molecular phenotype. A total of 35 or so specimens from 5 patients went through TCRbeta repertoire sequencing, namely 25 tumor regions, 5 adjacent noncancerous liver tissues and 5 peripheral blood samples. Across five regions of each liver tumor, along with adjacent normal tissue and blood, the study brought together TCRbeta repertoire sequencing, expression microarrays and whole-exome sequencing. Broad study findings and their caveats: Only about 8-24% of top clones were present in all five regions of a tumor, suggesting spatial heterogeneity of tumor-infiltrating T cells. Only a few patients were included in the study, and the authors note that the findings should be validated in a larger study. Since the samples were bulk and unsorted, there was no way to compare CD4+ and CD8+ T cell repertoires. A significantly larger repertoire fraction was made up by the top 250 clones in tumors than in blood (p = 0.039). Repertoire overlap was found to be higher between tumor regions (mean roughly 36%) than between tumor-adjacent (approximately 17%) or tumor-blood (about 14%) pairs, consistent with antigen-driven expansion. Because sequencing covered only the TCR beta chain and unpaired alpha chains were not captured, true repertoire diversity is likely underestimated.

Comment on this clonotype: The specificity of this receptor is unknown. As the CDR3 is not closed by the conserved phenylalanine or tryptophan, this likely results from a read error.

A constant-region primer and ProtoScript II reverse transcriptase were used to reverse-transcribe TCRbeta-specific cDNA from 500 ng total RNA. The TCRbeta libraries were prepared through three rounds of nested multiplex PCR following a slightly modified ARM-PCR procedure. Each of the first two PCR rounds ran for 9 to 10 cycles using multiplex TRBV1-TRBV30 forward primers together with a Cbeta reverse primer. A final 25-cycle PCR with Deep VentR polymerase added sample barcodes and Illumina adapters. Before sequencing, amplicons of 200-500 bp were purified from gel using a QIAquick gel extraction kit. An Illumina HiSeq 2500 was used to sequence the TCRbeta amplicons with 250-bp paired-end reads. Under the source paper's analysis protocol: Trimmomatic v0.33 was used to quality-trim the reads, and FLASH v1.2.11 was used to merge paired reads so that full CDR3 sequences could be recovered. V, D and J germline segments were assigned to the rearranged TCRbeta sequences using MiGEC v1.2.1b. Clonotype statistics, along with Shannon-Wiener diversity indices, were calculated using VDJtools v1.0.0. To reduce sampling bias, subsequent analyses other than the diversity analysis used only the 250 most abundant clonotypes in each sample. The public reads were reanalyzed by TCRdb: fastp trimming at Q25, MiXCR alignment, in-frame beta chains only. One record per CDR3 amino acid sequence lists the most common genes and DNA. V and J calls and clone size were set by TCRdb, not the authors. The sample table contains some 64,000 distinct CDR3 sequences; only one count was recorded for about two thirds of them. The ten largest clones represent about 40% of the sample.

Without any cell sorting, total RNA and DNA were co-extracted from about 20-30 mg of bulk tissue using the AllPrep DNA/RNA mini kit. Between late 2015 and March 2016, about 5 patients in China with histopathologically diagnosed primary liver carcinoma had their tumors surgically resected. At the time of sampling, the patients were treatment-naive and had chronic HBV infection. Five spatially separated regions were sampled per tumor: superior, inferior, left-lateral and right-lateral poles, plus the tumor centre. According to histology, viable tumor cells made up more than 75% of every tumor sample. Fresh tumor and adjacent tissue pieces were bisected; one half was stored in RNAlater at -80°C, the other sent for histology. CDR1 and CDR2 were assigned from the germline V gene as ENHRY and SYGVKD. Ends included, the CDR3 has 15 residues. Just the 45-base CDR3 DNA is kept, in frame starting at base 1.

The sequencing input was liver tumor tissue from sampling region 4. What the cell subset or site label conveys for this sample: tumor region T4, right-lateral pole. The chain joins TRBV10-3 to TRBJ2-3; TRBD2 aligns with 10 central bases. This receptor was taken from a man aged 35-49 years with primary liver carcinoma and hepatitis B virus infection. The CDR3 in this case is CVITSGLANTDTQYY. The DNA sequence is given as TGTGTCATCACCTCGGGACTAGCGAACACAGATACGCAGTATTAT.